Listed below are T cell receptor beta chains from one sample, sequenced in a study of cytomegalovirus exposure and HLA in healthy donors. This table comes from immunoSEQ multiplex PCR, and its TCRdb copy is limited to in-frame clones, with some not included. This sample has 100,000 or so clones, with 69% found just once. The sample was PBMCs. Receptors originate from a man aged 25-40 years in good health and CMV-seronegative. Both conserved end residues are part of each CDR3. D genes are given only for firm matches. A row's size may be missing; if present it is once, few, many or a size class.

length: 15
V: TRBV5-4
D: TRBD1
J: TRBJ2-1
size: few
CDR3: CASRAPGQGGNEQFF
DNA: TGTGCCAGCAGAGCGCCGGGACAGGGAGGCAATGAGCAGTTCTTC

length: 15
V: TRBV6-6
D: TRBD2
J: TRBJ2-5
size: .
CDR3: CASSPGLARGKTQYF
DNA: TGTGCCAGCAGTCCCGGACTAGCCCGGGGCAAGACCCAGTACTTC

length: 16
V: TRBV5-1
D: TRBD1
J: TRBJ2-3
size: .
CDR3: CASSLGGQGASDTQYF
DNA: TGCGCCAGCAGCTTGGGGGGACAGGGGGCCTCAGATACGCAGTATTTT

length: 15
V: TRBV5-1
D: .
J: TRBJ1-2
size: .
CDR3: CASSLEGVQGYGYTF
DNA: TGCGCCAGCAGCTTGGAAGGGGTTCAGGGCTATGGCTACACCTTC

length: 17
V: TRBV7-9
D: TRBD2
J: TRBJ2-7
size: .
CDR3: CASSLNGRLAGDYEQYF
DNA: TGTGCCAGCAGCTTAAATGGAAGACTAGCGGGTGACTACGAGCAGTACTTC

length: 19
V: TRBV19
D: .
J: TRBJ1-2
size: few
CDR3: CASRRGDRTPQGMVAGYTF
DNA: TGTGCCAGTAGGCGGGGGGATAGAACCCCTCAGGGAATGGTTGCAGGCTACACCTTC

length: 14
V: TRBV6-5
D: TRBD1
J: TRBJ2-5
size: .
CDR3: CASSYGTGEETQYF
DNA: TGTGCCAGCAGTTACGGTACAGGGGAAGAGACCCAGTACTTC

length: 13
V: TRBV30
D: .
J: TRBJ1-5
size: once
CDR3: CAWSTSDMATQHF
DNA: TGTGCCTGGAGTACTTCCGACATGGCAACCCAGCATTTT

length: 13
V: TRBV28
D: TRBD1
J: TRBJ1-4
size: .
CDR3: CASRRGINEKLFF
DNA: TGTGCCAGCCGCAGGGGGATCAATGAAAAACTGTTTTTT

length: 16
V: TRBV11-2
D: TRBD2
J: TRBJ2-1
size: .
CDR3: CASSLGVLAGVREQFF
DNA: TGTGCCAGCAGCTTAGGAGTCCTAGCGGGAGTACGCGAGCAGTTCTTC

length: 16
V: TRBV5-1
D: TRBD1
J: TRBJ1-1
size: .
CDR3: CASSLSRGLMNTEAFF
DNA: TGCGCCAGCAGCTTGTCCAGGGGGTTGATGAACACTGAAGCTTTCTTT

length: 14
V: TRBV6-4
D: .
J: TRBJ1-1
size: .
CDR3: CASSDGDRDTEAFF
DNA: TGTGCCAGCAGTGACGGCGATCGGGACACTGAAGCTTTCTTT

length: 13
V: TRBV6-5
D: TRBD1
J: TRBJ1-2
size: .
CDR3: CASSRGQNYGYTF
DNA: TGTGCCAGCAGCCGGGGACAGAACTATGGCTACACCTTC

length: 15
V: TRBV6-1
D: .
J: TRBJ1-2
size: .
CDR3: CASSEARGLTYGYTF
DNA: TGTGCCAGCAGTGAAGCGAGGGGACTGACCTATGGCTACACCTTC

length: 15
V: TRBV7-2
D: .
J: TRBJ1-2
size: .
CDR3: CASSINYRDNYGYTF
DNA: TGTGCCAGCAGCATCAACTACAGGGATAACTATGGCTACACCTTC

length: 16
V: TRBV28
D: TRBD2
J: TRBJ2-1
size: once
CDR3: CASSKLAPSSYNGQFF
DNA: TGTGCCAGCAGCAAACTAGCGCCGAGCTCCTACAATGGGCAGTTCTTC

length: 18
V: TRBV7-7
D: .
J: TRBJ2-5
size: .
CDR3: CASSSEGSAGIGRETQYF
DNA: TGTGCTAGCAGCTCAGAAGGATCGGCGGGCATAGGCAGGGAGACCCAGTACTTC

length: 14
V: TRBV7-2
D: TRBD1
J: TRBJ1-4
size: .
CDR3: CASSLDRGNEKLFF
DNA: TGTGCCAGCAGCCTGGACAGGGGAAATGAAAAACTGTTTTTT

length: 14
V: TRBV11-3
D: TRBD2
J: TRBJ2-7
size: .
CDR3: CASSLEGLAGKQYF
DNA: TGTGCCAGCAGCTTAGAGGGACTAGCGGGAAAGCAGTACTTC

length: 12
V: TRBV12-5
D: .
J: TRBJ2-3
size: .
CDR3: CASSRDTDTQYF
DNA: TGTGCTTCGTCGAGGGACACAGATACGCAGTATTTT

length: 13
V: TRBV28
D: TRBD1
J: TRBJ1-2
size: .
CDR3: CASSLGQGIDYTF
DNA: TGTGCCAGCAGCCTCGGACAGGGCATCGACTACACCTTC

length: 13
V: TRBV19
D: .
J: TRBJ2-5
size: .
CDR3: CASRAEDLETQYF
DNA: TGTGCCAGTAGGGCGGAGGATCTAGAGACCCAGTACTTC

length: 13
V: TRBV29-1
D: .
J: TRBJ1-6
size: .
CDR3: CSARDSWGSPLHF
DNA: TGCAGCGCCCGGGACTCCTGGGGTTCACCCCTCCACTTT

length: 15
V: TRBV11-3
D: TRBD2
J: TRBJ2-3
size: few
CDR3: CASSLLAGAPDTQYF
DNA: TGTGCCAGCAGCTTACTAGCGGGAGCCCCCGATACGCAGTATTTT

length: 16
V: TRBV4-3
D: TRBD2
J: TRBJ2-7
size: few
CDR3: CASSLLRSGGRDEQYF
DNA: TGCGCCAGCAGCCTCCTCCGTTCGGGAGGCCGGGACGAGCAGTACTTC

length: 13
V: TRBV18
D: TRBD1
J: TRBJ2-1
size: .
CDR3: CASSRTGGNEQFF
DNA: TGTGCCAGCTCACGGACAGGGGGCAATGAGCAGTTCTTC

length: 15
V: TRBV9
D: TRBD2
J: TRBJ2-3
size: few
CDR3: CASSRAGESTDTQYF
DNA: TGTGCCAGCAGTAGAGCGGGAGAAAGCACAGATACGCAGTATTTT

length: 16
V: TRBV4-2
D: TRBD2
J: TRBJ2-1
size: .
CDR3: CASSHGTSGYGNEQFF
DNA: TGTGCCAGCAGCCACGGAACTAGCGGGTATGGCAATGAGCAGTTCTTC

length: 14
V: TRBV7-6
D: TRBD2
J: TRBJ2-3
size: .
CDR3: CASSPGTSGDTQYF
DNA: TGTGCCAGCAGTCCCGGGACTAGCGGCGATACGCAGTATTTT

length: 16
V: TRBV5-1
D: .
J: TRBJ2-7
size: .
CDR3: CASSSATGRGDYEQYF
DNA: TGCGCCAGCAGCTCCGCTACCGGGCGGGGAGACTACGAGCAGTACTTC

length: 15
V: TRBV6-5
D: .
J: TRBJ1-1
size: .
CDR3: CASSYREGTNTEAFF
DNA: TGTGCCAGCAGTTACCGTGAGGGCACGAACACTGAAGCTTTCTTT

length: 16
V: TRBV19
D: TRBD1
J: TRBJ2-2
size: .
CDR3: CASSTARDRGTGELFF
DNA: TGTGCCAGTAGTACTGCCCGGGACAGGGGGACCGGGGAGCTGTTTTTT

length: 13
V: TRBV6-1
D: .
J: TRBJ1-3
size: .
CDR3: CASDSPSGNTIYF
DNA: TGTGCCAGCGACTCACCCTCTGGAAACACCATATATTTT

length: 16
V: TRBV5-4
D: .
J: TRBJ1-5
size: once
CDR3: CASSLGGAASNQPQHF
DNA: TGTGCCAGCAGCTTAGGCGGGGCCGCGAGCAATCAGCCCCAGCATTTT

length: 13
V: TRBV30
D: .
J: TRBJ2-3
size: few
CDR3: CAWSESSTDTQYF
DNA: TGTGCCTGGAGTGAGAGTAGCACAGATACGCAGTATTTT

length: 15
V: TRBV28
D: TRBD2
J: TRBJ2-7
size: .
CDR3: CASSRGTSGTYEQYF
DNA: TGTGCCAGCAGTCGCGGGACTAGCGGGACCTACGAGCAGTACTTC

length: 17
V: TRBV29-1
D: .
J: TRBJ2-5
size: .
CDR3: CSVDDPYRDSSGETQYF
DNA: TGCAGCGTTGATGACCCTTACCGGGATTCCTCCGGGGAGACCCAGTACTTC

length: 15
V: TRBV6-1
D: .
J: TRBJ1-5
size: .
CDR3: CASSPRRASDQPQHF
DNA: TGTGCCAGCAGCCCCCGGAGGGCAAGCGATCAGCCCCAGCATTTT

length: 15
V: TRBV7-8
D: TRBD1
J: TRBJ2-4
size: .
CDR3: CASSSQRTGKGIQYF
DNA: TGTGCCAGCAGCTCCCAGAGGACAGGGAAGGGCATTCAGTACTTC

length: 17
V: TRBV28
D: .
J: TRBJ1-1
size: .
CDR3: CASSFRATAPLNTEAFF
DNA: TGTGCCAGCAGTTTCAGGGCGACAGCTCCTTTAAACACTGAAGCTTTCTTT

length: 13
V: TRBV12-1
D: .
J: TRBJ1-1
size: .
CDR3: CASSFFPGAIAFF
DNA: TGTGCCAGCAGCTTTTTTCCCGGAGCTATAGCTTTCTTT

length: 16
V: TRBV5-1
D: TRBD1
J: TRBJ2-7
size: .
CDR3: CASSLAAGTGGKEQYF
DNA: TGCGCCAGCAGCCTAGCGGCCGGGACAGGGGGCAAGGAGCAGTACTTC

length: 15
V: TRBV6-5
D: TRBD1
J: TRBJ2-2
size: .
CDR3: CASSWTGLSTGELFF
DNA: TGTGCCAGCAGTTGGACAGGGCTAAGCACCGGGGAGCTGTTTTTT

length: 14
V: TRBV5-1
D: .
J: TRBJ2-7
size: .
CDR3: CASSLNGSPSEQYF
DNA: TGCGCCAGCAGCTTGAACGGGAGCCCGTCTGAGCAGTACTTC

length: 16
V: TRBV19
D: .
J: TRBJ1-1
size: .
CDR3: CASSPSGRTSNTEAFF
DNA: TGTGCCAGTAGTCCGTCGGGGAGGACCTCGAACACTGAAGCTTTCTTT

length: 16
V: TRBV9
D: TRBD2
J: TRBJ2-3
size: few
CDR3: CASSLTSGRAEDTQYF
DNA: TGTGCCAGCAGCCTTACTAGCGGGAGGGCCGAAGATACGCAGTATTTT

length: 16
V: TRBV7-9
D: TRBD1
J: TRBJ1-6
size: .
CDR3: CASRDSGTAGGSPLHF
DNA: TGTGCCAGCAGAGATTCTGGGACAGCGGGTGGTTCACCCCTCCACTTT

length: 15
V: TRBV14
D: TRBD2
J: TRBJ2-7
size: .
CDR3: CASSQLTSGSHEQYF
DNA: TGTGCCAGCAGCCAGTTGACTAGCGGGAGCCACGAGCAGTACTTC

length: 14
V: TRBV10-3
D: .
J: TRBJ2-7
size: .
CDR3: CAISEYQRRGGQYF
DNA: TGTGCCATCAGTGAGTATCAGCGAAGAGGGGGGCAGTACTTC

length: 14
V: TRBV7-2
D: TRBD2
J: TRBJ2-5
size: .
CDR3: CASTLAGAQETQYF
DNA: TGTGCCAGCACCCTAGCGGGGGCACAAGAGACCCAGTACTTC

length: 13
V: TRBV4-2
D: .
J: TRBJ2-7
size: .
CDR3: CASSPRQAYEQYF
DNA: TGTGCCAGCAGCCCCCGGCAGGCCTACGAGCAGTACTTC

length: 11
V: TRBV19
D: .
J: TRBJ1-2
size: .
CDR3: CASTGGNGYTF
DNA: TGTGCCAGTACGGGAGGGAATGGCTACACCTTC

length: 16
V: TRBV5-1
D: TRBD1
J: TRBJ1-2
size: .
CDR3: CASSLGQGGDFYGYTF
DNA: TGCGCCAGCAGCTTGGGACAGGGAGGCGATTTCTATGGCTACACCTTC

length: 13
V: TRBV5-8
D: .
J: TRBJ1-1
size: .
CDR3: CASSSGQNTEAFF
DNA: TGTGCCAGCAGTTCCGGTCAGAACACTGAAGCTTTCTTT

length: 15
V: TRBV28
D: TRBD2
J: TRBJ2-1
size: .
CDR3: CASSYASGRPNEQFF
DNA: TGTGCCAGCAGTTACGCTAGCGGGAGACCCAATGAGCAGTTCTTC

length: 15
V: TRBV25-1
D: .
J: TRBJ1-1
size: few
CDR3: CASSESGPQGTEAFF
DNA: TGTGCCAGCAGTGAATCGGGTCCTCAGGGAACTGAAGCTTTCTTT

length: 13
V: TRBV14
D: .
J: TRBJ1-2
size: .
CDR3: CASSQQPGYGYTF
DNA: TGTGCCAGCAGCCAGCAACCAGGGTATGGCTACACCTTC

length: 13
V: TRBV7-2
D: .
J: TRBJ1-5
size: .
CDR3: CASSLDRQQPQHF
DNA: TGTGCCAGCAGCTTAGACAGGCAGCAGCCCCAGCATTTT

length: 14
V: TRBV6-1
D: .
J: TRBJ1-2
size: .
CDR3: CASSESSGGNGYTF
DNA: TGTGCCAGCAGTGAAAGCTCCGGAGGCAATGGCTACACCTTC

length: 14
V: TRBV7-9
D: .
J: TRBJ1-5
size: .
CDR3: CASSLTGVNQPQHF
DNA: TGTGCCAGCAGCTTAACGGGAGTCAATCAGCCCCAGCATTTT